This entry lists 25 T cell receptor beta chains sequenced from one sample in a study of beta chain features in type 1 diabetes. The whole isolated RNA underwent reverse transcription, so sequencing captured expressed TCRB transcripts. Using immunoSEQ multiplex PCR, the repertoire was profiled, and TCRdb retains in-frame clones only, with some absent. Altogether 120,000 to 150,000 clones are present, 40% to 55% being singletons, with the ten largest covering approximately 0.4%. What was sequenced was Tregs from blood. These receptors came from a man younger than 35 in good health.

The CDR3 DNA reads TGTGCCAGCAGCCCGTGGACAGAACGTGAGCAGTTCTTC. This gives the protein CASSPWTEREQFF. This rearrangement joins TRBV7-2 to TRBJ2-1; maybe TRBD1 (6 bases). Germline-derived CDR1 and CDR2 are SGHTA and FQGNSA. The CDR3 totals 13 residues. V lost 5 bases to trimming and J lost 9 bases, with 14 bases between them.

The chain combines TRBV7-2 with TRBJ2-4; 8 bases are a match to TRBD1. The ends lost 5 bases at V and 0 bases at J; junction bases unmatched: 9. Germline-derived CDR1 and CDR2 are SGHTA and FQGNSA. This CDR3 comprises 17 residues. The CDR3 DNA reads as TGTGCCAGCAGCCCTTATGGACAGGGCCTAGCCAAAAACATTCAGTACTTC. This codes for CASSPYGQGLAKNIQYF.

The V gene is TRBV7-2, the J gene TRBJ2-5; 9 bases are a match to TRBD2. The CDR3 loop spans 16 amino acids. V lost 8 bases, J lost 3 bases, and 13 bases stayed unmatched. Germline CDR1 SGHTA, CDR2 FQGNSA. CDR3 bases: TGTGCCAGCCACGAGGGAGCGGGGGGCTATAAAGAGACCCAGTACTTC. This codes for CASHEGAGGYKETQYF.

The V and J genes are TRBV29-1 and TRBJ1-1, with D possibly TRBD1 on 5 matching bases. Germline lookup yields CDR1 SQVTM and CDR2 ANQGSEA. The V end lost 6 bases, the J end lost 3 bases, and 17 bases lay between the germline ends. This CDR3 is 14 amino acids long. As DNA, the CDR3 is TGCAGCGTGGAGAACCCAGGGATTTACACTGAAGCTTTCTTT. Residues: CSVENPGIYTEAFF.

This clone has only a few counts. The sample has other DNA sequences that encode this CDR3 too. The chain recombines TRBV7-2 with TRBJ2-2; 9 nucleotides match TRBD1. The CDR3 has 15 residues. CDR1 and CDR2 (germline): SGHTA, FQGNSA. The junction had 4 bases not matched to a gene; V was cut back by 5 bases and J by 3 bases. This CDR3 is CASSLGQGYTGELFF. The DNA for the CDR3 is TGTGCCAGCAGCCTGGGACAGGGATACACCGGGGAGCTGTTTTTT.

This clone has a handful of counts. The CDR3 loop is CASSYLAGGGGDTQYF. In DNA form, the CDR3 reads TGTGCCAGCAGCTATTTAGCGGGGGGAGGAGGGGATACGCAGTATTTT. The chain carries TRBV5-4 and TRBJ2-3; 10 bases are shared with TRBD2. V lost 3 bases, J lost 6 bases, and 10 bases stayed unmatched. The length of the CDR3 is 16 residues. Germline V CDR1 and CDR2: SGHNT, YYREEE (reference sequence). Combining the CDR3 with reference TRBV5-4 and TRBJ2-3 gives the whole variable domain ETGVTQSPTHLIKTRGQQVTLRCSSQSGHNTVSWYQQALGQGPQFIFQYYREEENGRGNFPPRFSGLQFPNYSSELNVNALELDDSALYLCASSYLAGGGGDTQYFGPGTRLTVL.

This chain's CDR3 is CASSYKPGTGTYEQYF. The DNA of the CDR3 is TGTGCCAGCAGTTACAAACCCGGGACAGGGACCTACGAGCAGTACTTC. This chain links TRBV6-5 with TRBJ2-5; TRBD1 matches 9 bases. The J call is in doubt because the DNA end fits TRBJ2-7 better. Germline V gene sequence: CDR1 MNHEY, CDR2 SVGAGI. The CDR3 is 16 amino acids.

The rearrangement links TRBV4-1 to TRBJ1-1; 7 nucleotides line up with TRBD1. The ends lost 4 bases at V and 1 base at J; junction bases unmatched: 6. The germline V gene has CDR1 MGHRA and CDR2 YSYEKL. CDR3 length: 15 amino acids. The CDR3: CASSPRAGGNTEAFF. In DNA form, the CDR3 reads TGCGCCAGCAGCCCAAGGGCAGGGGGGAACACTGAAGCTTTCTTT.

This sequence joins TRBV10-3 and TRBJ2-7; tentatively, D is TRBD2 (6 bases). Germline CDR1 and CDR2: ENHRY and SYGVKD. Trimming shortened V by 7 bases and J by 0 bases, and 13 bases separated the two germline ends. The CDR3 sequence is 14 residues long. Here the CDR3 reads CAIMPRGGSYEQYF. CDR3 coding DNA: TGTGCCATCATGCCAAGGGGAGGCTCCTACGAGCAGTACTTC.

V gene TRBV14 combines with J gene TRBJ2-5; 9 nucleotides match TRBD2. V gave up 1 base and J gave up 5 bases; unmatched junction bases: 8. Germline V gene data show CDR1 as SGHDN and CDR2 as FVKESK. This CDR3 contains 16 residues. The CDR3 nucleotides are TGTGCCAGCAGCCAAGTGATGGCGGGAGGGTCGGAGACCCAGTACTTC. Translated, it gives CASSQVMAGGSETQYF.

The rearrangement joins TRBV14 to TRBJ2-1; D is unresolved. The CDR3 contains 14 residues. Germline CDR1 is SGHDN and CDR2 is FVKESK. V lost 1 base, J lost 8 bases, and 12 bases lay in between. The CDR3 region has the DNA TGTGCCAGCAGCCAAGTTTATAGGAGAGATGAGCAGTTCTTC. Protein sequence: CASSQVYRRDEQFF. Filled out from reference TRBV14 and TRBJ2-1, the complete variable domain reads EAGVTQFPSHSVIEKGQTVTLRCDPISGHDNLYWYRRVMGKEIKFLLHFVKESKQDESGMPNNRFLAERTGGTYSTLKVQPAELEDSGVYFCASSQVYRRDEQFFGPGTRLTVL.

The chain employs TRBV6-5 and TRBJ1-2; D possibly corresponds to TRBD1 (6 bases). Germline assignment: CDR1 MNHEY and CDR2 SVGAGI. V lost 3 bases, J lost 4 bases, and 12 bases lay in between. CDR3 length: 14 residues. CDR3 sequence: CASSYDRMIYGYTF. CDR3 DNA: TGTGCCAGCAGTTATGACAGGATGATCTATGGCTACACCTTC.

DNA for the CDR3: TGTGCCAGCTCACCCGGCCCTAGGGGAGAGACCCAGTACTTC. It yields the protein CASSPGPRGETQYF. V usage is TRBV18 and J usage is TRBJ2-5, with D perhaps TRBD1 (5 bases). The CDR3 totals 14 residues. Germline-derived CDR1 and CDR2 are KGHSH and LQKENI. Trimming removed 3 bases from V and 4 bases from J, with 12 bases in between. The variable domain in full, completed from reference TRBV18 and TRBJ2-5, reads NAGVMQNPRHLVRRRGQEARLRCSPMKGHSHVYWYRQLPEEGLKFMVYLQKENIIDESGMPKERFSAEFPKEGPSILRIQQVVRGDSAAYFCASSPGPRGETQYFGPGTRLLVL.

This clone was seen only once. The chain recombines TRBV27 with TRBJ1-6; the D gene is possibly TRBD1 (5 bases). Trimming took off 7 bases at V and 6 bases at J, with 16 bases between the two ends. Germline V gene data show CDR1 as MNHEY and CDR2 as SMNVEV (reference sequence). There are 15 residues in the CDR3. CDR3 DNA: TGTGCCAGCACCCTAAGGGGCGTAATTAATTCACCCCTCCACTTT. It codes for CASTLRGVINSPLHF.

V usage is TRBV6-5 and J usage is TRBJ1-1; no firm D call. CDR3 length: 14 amino acids. CDR1 is MNHEY and CDR2 is SVGAGI in the germline V gene. V lost 6 bases, J lost 3 bases, and 14 bases lay in between. CDR3 sequence: CASRTWLADTEAFF. Here the CDR3 DNA reads TGTGCCAGCAGGACCTGGCTAGCGGACACTGAAGCTTTCTTT.

In this sample, this clone turned up a few times. This chain joins TRBV2 and TRBJ2-1, with 7 bases lining up with TRBD2. From germline, CDR1 is SNHLY and CDR2 FYNNEI. The J segment lost 4 bases and the V segment lost 3 bases, leaving 6 bases of the junction unmatched. This CDR3 region has 15 residues. In DNA, the CDR3 is TGTGCCAGCAGTGATCAAGCGGGGTTTTACAATGAGCAGTTCTTC. Protein sequence: CASSDQAGFYNEQFF.

This clone was recorded a few times. The chain uses TRBV29-1 and TRBJ2-7, with TRBD2 identical over 13 bases. The length of the CDR3 is 14 residues. V trimming: 6 bases; J trimming: 4 bases; junction bases outside the gene matches: 6. Germline assignment: CDR1 SQVTM and CDR2 ANQGSEA. CDR3 residues: CSVRRTSGRYEQYF. Here the CDR3 DNA reads TGCAGCGTGAGAAGGACTAGCGGGAGATACGAGCAGTACTTC.

This clone came up a few times. The CDR3 spells CASSVGGLAGELFF. DNA of the CDR3: TGTGCCAGCAGTGTTGGAGGGTTGGCCGGGGAGCTGTTTTTT. The chain is built from TRBV25-1 and TRBJ2-2, with D possibly matching TRBD2 (6 bases). Trimming cost V 4 bases and J 6 bases, with 12 bases left between them. CDR1 is MGHDK, CDR2 SYGVNS, per germline. The CDR3 runs to 14 residues.

There are a few counts of this clone. The chain links TRBV5-1 to TRBJ2-3, with D unresolved. V dropped 0 bases and J dropped 2 bases, with 7 bases sitting between them. The germline V gene encodes CDR1 SGHRS and CDR2 YFSETQ. The CDR3 consists of 14 residues. CDR3 sequence (DNA): TGCGCCAGCAGCTTGGAAGCTGACACAGATACGCAGTATTTT. Its translation: CASSLEADTDTQYF.

This clone came up a few times. This chain uses TRBV4-3 with TRBJ1-2; 8 bases line up with TRBD1. J lost 4 bases, V lost 4 bases, and 2 bases had no gene match. CDR1 is LGHNA, CDR2 YSLEER, per germline. The CDR3 spans 13 residues. The DNA of the CDR3 is TGCGCCAGCAGCCGAACAGGGGGCTATGGCTACACCTTC. Translating gives CASSRTGGYGYTF.

The chain recombines TRBV7-3 with TRBJ2-7; maybe TRBD2 (5 bases). In germline, CDR1 is SGHTA, CDR2 FQGTGA. This CDR3 region has 16 residues. V gave up 5 bases and J gave up 3 bases, with 20 bases separating them. The chain's CDR3 is CASSAQSSQGYYEQYF. CDR3 DNA sequence: TGTGCCAGCAGCGCCCAGTCTAGCCAAGGGTACTACGAGCAGTACTTC.

The J gene is TRBJ2-7, the V gene TRBV2; 9 positions match TRBD2. Germline lookup yields CDR1 SNHLY and CDR2 FYNNEI. This CDR3 contains 14 residues. Unmatched junction bases numbered 9, after V lost 6 bases and J lost 6 bases. The CDR3 sequence is CASRPLAGLGEQYF. In DNA form, the CDR3 reads TGTGCCAGCAGGCCCCTAGCGGGGTTAGGCGAGCAGTACTTC.

The chain couples TRBV15 to TRBJ1-5, with unresolved D. The V end lost 7 bases, the J end lost 11 bases, and 21 bases lay between the germline ends. CDR3 length: 14 residues. Looked up from germline, CDR1 is LNHNV and CDR2 is YYDKDF (reference sequence). In nucleotides, the CDR3 is TGTGCCACCACCTCCGGTAGCCCTTTCGGGACCCAGCATTTT. Translated: CATTSGSPFGTQHF.

The chain uses TRBV18 and TRBJ2-2; D may be TRBD2 (5 bases). V was clipped by 2 bases and J by 6 bases, with 10 bases between them. This CDR3 contains 14 residues. Germline CDR1 and CDR2: KGHSH and LQKENI. The CDR3 region has the DNA TGTGCCAGCTCACCATATAGGGAGCCCGGGGAGCTGTTTTTT. This sequence encodes CASSPYREPGELFF.

This clone is a singleton in its sample. This chain uses TRBV5-6 with TRBJ2-7; D is uncertain. The V gene's germline CDR1 is SGHDT and CDR2 YYEEEE. The CDR3 sequence is 14 residues long. Trimming pared 0 bases from V and 1 base from J, leaving 8 bases between. The CDR3 is CASSLAYGSYEQYF. The CDR3 DNA reads as TGTGCCAGCAGCTTGGCCTACGGTTCCTACGAGCAGTACTTC.